This is a list of T cell receptor beta chains from one sample in a study of blood T cell repertoires in COVID-19. Here immunoSEQ multiplex PCR was the method, and the copy in TCRdb shows in-frame clones only, minus some. The sample lists 250,000 to 300,000 clones; 86% were seen once. The sequenced material came from peripheral blood. The receptors were sampled from a woman in her twenties or thirties with active or convalescent COVID-19. Both conserved end residues are trimmed from each CDR3. Fields, in order: V gene, CDR3 protein.

V: TRBV9
CDR3: ASSLKTERNSPLH

V: TRBV7-2
CDR3: ASSAPRWGSEKLF

V: TRBV6-2/TRBV6-3
CDR3: ASSRDRGRETQY

V: TRBV9
CDR3: ASSVGTGGNEQF

V: TRBV19
CDR3: ASSTTSGGYQETQY

V: TRBV30
CDR3: ASYRDINTEAF

V: TRBV10-3
CDR3: AINPHIGQGNSVPGYT

V: TRBV6-6
CDR3: ASSRTRVFQGEKLF

V: TRBV6-5
CDR3: ASSPKFGTEAF

V: TRBV10-3
CDR3: AISEEGGWKPQH

V: TRBV6-4
CDR3: ASSDAGVGEETQY

V: TRBV28
CDR3: ASSLLEGLSSPLH

V: TRBV7-2
CDR3: ASSIRWGSTGNTIY

V: TRBV7-3
CDR3: ASSLGHFPDTQY

V: TRBV7-2
CDR3: ASSLSGYGITEAF

V: TRBV10-1
CDR3: ASSAGGLTMNTEAF

V: TRBV5-4
CDR3: ASSLGRGSSTDTQY

V: TRBV2
CDR3: ASSVRTGNQPQH

V: TRBV3-1/TRBV3-2
CDR3: ASSQAGNQPQH

V: TRBV19
CDR3: ASSIFRGTYEQY

V: TRBV6-5
CDR3: ASSYLGLAGEQF

V: TRBV5-1
CDR3: ASSLTGQGSYEQY

V: TRBV5-1
CDR3: ASSFAGTFTF

V: TRBV28
CDR3: AAEGRNAYEQY

V: TRBV19
CDR3: ASRRRTGQGYGYT

V: TRBV7-9
CDR3: ASSWQGSDYGYT

V: TRBV7-6
CDR3: ASSWSGGAGKKTQY

V: TRBV5-1
CDR3: ASGLKQGGSYNEQF

V: TRBV15
CDR3: ATSLGQGGEFEKLF

V: TRBV24-1
CDR3: ATSGTDRGGYQPQH

V: TRBV27
CDR3: ASSWGGGVAGAYIEQF

V: TRBV2
CDR3: ASNRDSLNEKLF

V: TRBV5-5
CDR3: ASSLAGGGSYGYT

V: TRBV28
CDR3: ASSLSPGVGDSYEQY

V: TRBV18
CDR3: ASSATGRDQPQH

V: TRBV10-3
CDR3: AISGDRVSGYT

V: TRBV11-2
CDR3: ASSSGEAQY

V: TRBV5-1
CDR3: ASSPDRTASYEQY